This T cell receptor (beta chain) comes out of a study of T cells after yellow fever vaccination (dated by TCRdb to the late 2010s). Some background on the complete study: Libraries from fractions with low cell numbers were prepared with the SMART-Seq v4 Ultra Low Input RNA kit. Bulk TCR alpha and beta repertoires were sequenced longitudinally to track T-cell clones before and after primary and booster YFV17D yellow fever vaccination. Blood samples were taken at several timepoints before and after primary and secondary immunization, and bulk PBMC replicates and cell subsets were isolated. The cohort comprised two healthy male donors, one aged 18 to 29 and one aged 30 to 40 years.

Spanning cysteine to phenylalanine, the CDR3 consists of 13 amino acids. CDR3 DNA only is kept here, 39 bases in frame from base 1. Trimming removed 3 bases from V and 1 base from J, leaving 6 bases between the germline ends. The germline V gene (reference sequence) sets CDR1 to MNHEY and CDR2 to SMNVEV. Results the study describes overall, beyond this receptor: A small share of clonotypes was detected in both CD4 and CD8 compartments, with the overlap likely arising from convergent recombination. Most clones expanded after primary vaccination were re-detected after the booster (around 96% of CD4 and around 88% of CD8), suggesting broad memory maintenance. Computational filtering was required because FACS-sorted repertoires could contain abundant contaminating clonotypes from the bulk population. Compared with the primary T-cell response, the secondary T-cell response was weaker but faster, peaking on day 5 rather than day 15. The study included only a couple of donors, which limits how far the findings can be generalized.

Explained via the paper, the treatment or condition label denotes: live attenuated yellow fever vaccine strain. At every blood-draw timepoint, two biological replicates of bulk PBMCs were collected. PBMCs were isolated from peripheral blood using a standard Ficoll-Paque protocol. RNA was extracted with TriZol from bulk PBMCs, CD4 and CD8 fractions, and dextramer-positive and dextramer-negative fractions. In regard to this clonotype: The specificity of this receptor is unknown. No base qualities exist here, and no much larger clone lies one base off it.

TCR cDNA was made using 5'RACE template switching, a step that added a universal primer site and unique molecular identifiers. Priming for cDNA synthesis came from both the TCR alpha and TCR beta constant segments. Library amplification used two PCR steps, and the second PCR step added sample barcodes and sequencing adapters. Sequencing of the libraries was done on either Illumina HiSeq 2500 (2x100 bp) or NovaSeq (2x150 bp). From the authors' description of their analysis: Reads were demultiplexed and collapsed into UMI consensus sequences with MIGEC, and V(D)J alignment was performed with MiXCR. Vaccine-responding clonotypes were identified with edgeR using replicate PBMC samples, with FDR below 0.01 and a log2 fold change above 5 up to day 15 being required. Each bulk clonotype received a CD4 or CD8 identity based on whether the sequenced CD4 or CD8 repertoire contained that clonotype at higher abundance. Starting from the raw public reads, TCRdb applied fastp trimming at Q25, assembled clones with MiXCR and retained in-frame beta chains. Each CDR3 protein gets just one entry, which takes the most common genes and DNA from the rows behind it. These V and J calls originate from TCRdb's pipeline instead of the authors' own analysis. The sample records around 500,000 distinct CDR3 sequences, 20% to 25% of which are singletons. The top ten constitute about 16% of the sample.

The sequencing here drew on PBMCs, taken less than 25 days after the first yellow fever vaccination. The sequence joins TRBV27 to TRBJ1-2, with the D segment identity uncertain. This sequence originates from a man between 18 and 29 years old who received the YFV17D yellow fever vaccine. The CDR3 amino acid sequence is: CASSLPGNYGYTF. The base sequence is TGTGCCAGCAGTTTGCCGGGTAACTATGGCTACACCTTC.